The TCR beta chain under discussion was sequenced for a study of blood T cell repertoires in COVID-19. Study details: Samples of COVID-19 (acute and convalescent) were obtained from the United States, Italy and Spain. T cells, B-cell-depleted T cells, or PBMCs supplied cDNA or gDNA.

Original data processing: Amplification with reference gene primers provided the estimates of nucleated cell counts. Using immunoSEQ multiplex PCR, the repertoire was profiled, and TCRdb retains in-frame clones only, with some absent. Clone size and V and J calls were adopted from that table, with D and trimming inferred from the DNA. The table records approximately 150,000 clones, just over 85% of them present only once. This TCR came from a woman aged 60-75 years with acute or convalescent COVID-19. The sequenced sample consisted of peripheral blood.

CDR3: CASSVIGARADTQYF. The CDR3 bases are TGTGCCAGCAGCGTGATAGGGGCTCGGGCAGATACGCAGTATTTT. The gene calls are TRBV7-2 and TRBJ2-3, with D possibly TRBD1 on 5 matching bases. The CDR3 is 15 residues long. CDR1 SGHTA and CDR2 FQGNSA come from the germline V gene. With 5 bases removed from V and 4 bases from J, the gap between germline ends came to 16 bases.